The 27 T cell receptor beta chains presented below share a single source sample, sequenced in a study of a mutant IDH1 vaccine in newly diagnosed glioma. Generated by immunoSEQ multiplex PCR, the TCRdb table keeps only in-frame clones and is missing some. The table has around 51,000 clones, 78% seen once. Time point here: week 5, during vaccination. The investigators gave 300 ug of mutant IDH1 20-mer peptide in each vaccine dose, together with topical imiquimod. The antigens for these receptors are not known. Sequences were derived from PBMCs, sampled from a glioma patient whose treatment included an IDH1 peptide vaccine. The receptors derive from a middle-aged woman with glioma.

The V and J genes are TRBV6-5 and TRBJ2-1; maybe TRBD2 (5 bases). V was cut by 7 bases and J by 10 bases, with 17 bases left in between. Germline V gives CDR1 MNHEY, CDR2 SVGAGI. The CDR3 spans 13 residues. The chain's CDR3 is CASTPLGGQEQFF. CDR3 DNA sequence: TGTGCCAGCACCCCCTTGGGCGGGCAGGAGCAGTTCTTC.

The rearrangement links TRBV9 to TRBJ1-3; unclear D gene. The CDR3 is made up of 13 amino acids. V was clipped by 5 bases and J by 0 bases, with 6 bases between them. Per germline, CDR1 SGDLS and CDR2 YYNGEE. The CDR3 protein is CASRPSSGNTIYF. The CDR3 nucleotides read TGTGCCAGCAGACCTAGCTCTGGAAACACCATATATTTT.

The chain couples TRBV27 to TRBJ1-2; D call uncertain. Germline V gene data show CDR1 as MNHEY and CDR2 as SMNVEV (reference sequence). V lost 6 bases and J lost 0, with 8 bases in between. There are 13 residues in the CDR3. CDR3 nucleotide sequence: TGTGCCAGCAGGGGGATCCCTAACTATGGCTACACCTTC. Its protein product is CASRGIPNYGYTF.

This chain uses TRBV5-1 with TRBJ1-1; a possible D gene is TRBD1 (6 bases). The V end was cut by 4 bases, the J end by 4 bases, with 8 bases between. There are 12 residues in the CDR3. Germline V CDR1 and CDR2: SGHRS, YFSETQ. CDR3 nucleotides: TGCGCCAGCAGCGAAGGGGGCACTGAAGCTTTCTTT. This gives the protein CASSEGGTEAFF.

This sequence joins TRBV9 and TRBJ1-2; D is unresolved. The CDR3 consists of 15 residues. Germline V gene sequence: CDR1 SGDLS, CDR2 YYNGEE. Trimming left V 0 bases short and J 8 bases short, with 17 bases between. This CDR3 is CASSVGSAQFGGYTF. CDR3 nucleotides: TGTGCCAGCAGCGTAGGATCTGCTCAGTTCGGGGGCTACACCTTC.

The rearrangement joins TRBV7-8 to TRBJ1-2; TRBD1 matches 9 bases. J lost 8 bases, V lost 5 bases, and 9 bases had no gene match. CDR3 length equals 14 residues. Germline CDR1 reads SGHVS; CDR2 reads FQNEAQ. CDR3 amino acids: CASSPGTGTGGYTF. The CDR3 nucleotides read TGTGCCAGCAGCCCCGGGACAGGGACCGGGGGCTACACCTTC.

The J gene is TRBJ2-1, the V gene TRBV5-1, with TRBD2 matching over 10 bases. The V gene end was trimmed by 2 bases and the J gene end by 12 bases; junction bases not matched to a gene: 17. CDR1 SGHRS and CDR2 YFSETQ come from the germline V gene. There are 17 residues in the CDR3. The CDR3 DNA sequence: TGCGCCAGCAGCTTACCCGCGACTCTAGCGGGGGCCGAAGCGCAGTTCTTC. Its translation: CASSLPATLAGAEAQFF.

This clone was seen only a few times. This chain links TRBV18 with TRBJ2-7; 7 bases agree with TRBD1. This CDR3 comprises 16 residues. Germline loops: CDR1 KGHSH, CDR2 LQKENI. V dropped 0 bases and J dropped 3; count of bases not matched to a gene: 8. CDR3 nucleotide sequence: TGTGCCAGCTCACCACCGACAGGGATTGGAAGCTACGAGCAGTACTTC. Protein: CASSPPTGIGSYEQYF.

V is TRBV2 and J is TRBJ2-3; D is undetermined. Germline V gives CDR1 SNHLY, CDR2 FYNNEI. Trimming cost V 1 base and J 3 bases, with 14 bases left between them. The CDR3 loop spans 16 amino acids. CDR3 coding DNA: TGTGCCAGCAGTGAAGGACGGCACCCTAGTACAGATACGCAGTATTTT. It encodes CASSEGRHPSTDTQYF.

This chain connects TRBV19 to TRBJ1-1; D is uncertain. The V gene's germline CDR1 is LNHDA and CDR2 SQIVND (reference sequence). This CDR3 region has 13 residues. Trimming took 1 base from V and 0 from J, leaving 3 bases between them. CDR3 sequence: CASSIVVNTEAFF. As DNA, the CDR3 is TGTGCCAGTAGTATAGTGGTGAACACTGAAGCTTTCTTT. The full variable domain, rest sourced from reference TRBV19 and TRBJ1-1, is DGGITQSPKYLFRKEGQNVTLSCEQNLNHDAMYWYRQDPGQGLRLIYYSQIVNDFQKGDIAEGYSVSREKKESFPLTVTSAQKNPTAFYLCASSIVVNTEAFFGQGTRLTVV.

J is TRBJ1-1 and V is TRBV27; D gene unclear. Between the trimmed V and J ends, which lost 2 bases and 1 base, there was a span of 8 bases. The germline CDR1 and CDR2 sequences are MNHEY and SMNVEV (reference sequence). This CDR3 is 14 amino acids long. The CDR3 sequence is CASSLRSANTEAFF. CDR3 nucleotides: TGTGCCAGCAGTTTACGGTCCGCGAACACTGAAGCTTTCTTT.

This clone appeared a few times. The chain combines TRBV2 with TRBJ2-7; D not resolved. The germline V and J ends were trimmed by 5 bases and 2 bases, with 4 bases remaining between them. Germline loops: CDR1 SNHLY, CDR2 FYNNEI. This CDR3 region has 11 residues. CDR3 sequence: CASSPTYEQYF. DNA for the CDR3: TGTGCCAGCAGTCCCACCTACGAGCAGTACTTC.

As concerns this clone: Mismatch with germline at one junction end may stem from a read error. The V call is TRBV7-7, the J call TRBJ2-5; 13 nucleotides match TRBD2. The CDR3 has 18 amino acids. The germline CDR1 and CDR2 sequences are SSHAT and FNYEAQ (reference sequence). CDR3 coding DNA: TGTGCTAGCAGCTTCTCCCGACTAGCGGGGGGCCTCCAAGAGACCCAGTACTTC. Residues: CASSFSRLAGGLQETQYF.

The J gene is TRBJ1-1, the V gene TRBV23-1; D gene uncertain. TRBV23-1 is assigned to the ORF class and has an uncertain function. This CDR3 has 14 residues. The ends were cut back, 5 bases at V and 10 bases at J, with 20 bases in the middle. Here the CDR3 DNA reads TGCGCCAGCAGTGGAAGGAGTATCCGATCGTTAGCTTTCTTT. Translation gives CASSGRSIRSLAFF.

This sequence joins TRBV9 and TRBJ2-3; perhaps TRBD2 as D (6 bases). The V end lost 3 bases, the J end lost 10 bases, and 9 bases lay between the germline ends. Germline V gene lookup returns CDR1 SGDLS and CDR2 YYNGEE. This CDR3 has 11 residues. CDR3 protein: CASSDGGAQYF. CDR3 sequence (DNA): TGTGCCAGCAGCGACGGGGGAGCGCAGTATTTT.

The V call is TRBV5-5, the J call TRBJ1-5; the D gene is possibly TRBD1 (5 bases). V dropped 0 bases and J dropped 1 base, with 17 bases sitting between them. CDR1 is SGHKS, CDR2 YYEKEE, per germline (reference sequence). The CDR3 totals 18 residues. CDR3 nucleotide sequence: TGTGCCAGCAGCTTGGCAGGGAATGGAGGAGGAAGCAATCAGCCCCAGCATTTT. As protein: CASSLAGNGGGSNQPQHF.

This clone was detected once. This chain uses TRBV5-1 with TRBJ2-1; perhaps TRBD2 as D (5 bases). The germline V gene has CDR1 SGHRS and CDR2 YFSETQ. This CDR3 has 16 amino acids. V was trimmed by 0 bases and J by 6 bases, leaving 16 bases between them. The CDR3 sequence is CASSLGIGVASNEQFF. As DNA, the CDR3 is TGCGCCAGCAGCTTGGGAATCGGGGTGGCGTCCAATGAGCAGTTCTTC.

V is TRBV6-5 and J is TRBJ1-2; D gene uncertain. Looked up from germline, CDR1 is MNHEY and CDR2 is SVGAGI. This CDR3 has 12 amino acids. The V gene lost 7 bases and the J gene lost 0 bases, with 6 bases spanning the gap. CDR3: CASTDTNYGYTF. The CDR3 nucleotides read TGTGCCAGCACCGACACTAACTATGGCTACACCTTC.

The rearrangement uses TRBV27 and TRBJ1-5; D is uncertain. The CDR3 totals 16 residues. V lost 3 bases and J 0 bases, leaving 12 bases between the germline ends. Germline values: CDR1 MNHEY, CDR2 SMNVEV (reference sequence). CDR3 bases: TGTGCCAGCAGTTTCACGTCAGGTTATAGCAATCAGCCCCAGCATTTT. Residues: CASSFTSGYSNQPQHF.

The gene calls are TRBV7-9 and TRBJ2-7; D may correspond to TRBD1 or TRBD2 (6 bases each). This CDR3 has 14 amino acids. The V end was cut by 8 bases, the J end by 2 bases, with 16 bases between. CDR1 and CDR2 (germline): SEHNR, FQNEAQ (reference sequence). The CDR3 loop is CASVGGLGTYEQYF. The CDR3 DNA reads TGTGCCAGCGTAGGGGGGCTCGGGACCTACGAGCAGTACTTC.

V gene TRBV2 combines with J gene TRBJ1-2; D is ambiguous. V was trimmed by 10 bases and J by 7 bases, leaving 16 bases between them. The V gene's germline CDR1 is SNHLY and CDR2 FYNNEI. CDR3 length: 12 residues. CDR3 sequence: CATLRVPIGYTF. In nucleotides, the CDR3 is TGTGCCACCCTCCGGGTCCCCATTGGCTACACCTTC.

J is TRBJ2-2 and V is TRBV7-2, with D perhaps matching TRBD2 (6 bases). The CDR3 runs 14 residues. V lost 1 base to trimming and J lost 5 bases, with 8 bases between them. From germline, CDR1 is SGHTA and CDR2 FQGNSA. CDR3 amino acids: CASSLVGTTGELFF. The CDR3, as DNA: TGTGCCAGCAGCTTAGTAGGGACTACCGGGGAGCTGTTTTTT.

V and J are TRBV2 and TRBJ2-5, with D hard to call. Germline values: CDR1 SNHLY, CDR2 FYNNEI. The V end was cut by 7 bases, the J end by 0 bases, with 9 bases between. There are 13 residues in the CDR3. The CDR3 region is CASTSDHQETQYF. CDR3 nucleotide sequence: TGTGCCAGCACCTCGGACCACCAAGAGACCCAGTACTTC.

The chain combines TRBV6-6 with TRBJ2-1; D is ambiguous. V dropped 8 bases and J dropped 10 bases, with 21 bases sitting between them. CDR3 length: 14 residues. Germline V gene sequence: CDR1 MNHNY, CDR2 SVGAGI (reference sequence). CDR3 bases: TGTGCCAGCCTAAGGGCCCACGTAAGCGACGAGCAGTTCTTC. Protein sequence: CASLRAHVSDEQFF.

This clone was recorded only once. The chain has TRBV27 and TRBJ1-3, with D unclear. CDR3 size: 15 residues. V lost 3 bases and J lost 3, with 12 bases in between. CDR1 is MNHEY and CDR2 is SMNVEV in the germline V gene (reference sequence). The CDR3 sequence is CASSFTGEGGNTIYF. The DNA for the CDR3 is TGTGCCAGCAGTTTTACCGGGGAAGGTGGAAACACCATATATTTT.

The chain carries TRBV2 and TRBJ2-2, with 11 positions matching TRBD2. CDR3 size: 16 residues. V gave up 6 bases and J gave up 1 base; unmatched junction bases: 4. Germline V gene sequence: CDR1 SNHLY, CDR2 FYNNEI. The CDR3, as DNA: TGTGCCAGCAGAGCCACTAGCGGGGGGAACACCGGGGAGCTGTTTTTT. It codes for CASRATSGGNTGELFF.

This clone appeared a single time. The chain uses TRBV7-9 and TRBJ2-7, with 8 bases aligning to TRBD1. Looked up from germline, CDR1 is SEHNR and CDR2 is FQNEAQ (reference sequence). Trimming took 1 base from V and 8 from J; bases not matched to a gene: 10. This CDR3 spans 15 amino acids. The CDR3 DNA is TGTGCCAGCAGCTTAGGGAGTCACAGGGGGAGGAAGCAGTACTTC. It yields the protein CASSLGSHRGRKQYF.